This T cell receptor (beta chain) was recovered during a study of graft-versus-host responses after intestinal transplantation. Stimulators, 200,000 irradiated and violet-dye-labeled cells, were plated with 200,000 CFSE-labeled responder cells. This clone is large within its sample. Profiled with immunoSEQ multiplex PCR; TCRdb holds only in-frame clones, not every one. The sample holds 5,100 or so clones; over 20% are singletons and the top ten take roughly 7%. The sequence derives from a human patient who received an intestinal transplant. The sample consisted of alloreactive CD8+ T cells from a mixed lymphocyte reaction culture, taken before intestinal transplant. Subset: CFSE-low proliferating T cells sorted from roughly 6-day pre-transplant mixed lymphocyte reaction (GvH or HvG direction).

The CDR3 protein is CASSLWWGDEQFF. Here the CDR3 DNA reads TGTGCCAGCAGTTTATGGTGGGGGGATGAGCAGTTCTTC. The rearrangement links TRBV27 to TRBJ2-1; D possibly corresponds to TRBD2 (6 bases). V was trimmed by 1 base and J by 8 bases, leaving 9 bases between them. Germline lookup yields CDR1 MNHEY and CDR2 SMNVEV (reference sequence). The CDR3 contains 13 residues.